These 17 T cell receptor beta chains share one sample of origin, sequenced in a study of T cell repertoires in cytomegalovirus infection (dated by TCRdb to the late 2010s). No cognate antigen is known for these TCRs. These reads were obtained on an Illumina HiSeq 1500. In TCRdb, the public reads were trimmed at Q25 with fastp and aligned with MiXCR, with productive beta chains retained. Each record represents a unique CDR3 protein, reported with the most common genes and DNA among its rows. This sample holds over 120,000 distinct CDR3 sequences; around 30% were observed only once. The leading ten clones occupy around half of the sample. The treatment or condition label here, explained by the study, means: in vitro stimulation with specific CMV peptide epitopes to enrich CMV-specific T cells. The sample was CD8+ T cells from cultured PBMCs, taken from culture after CMV antigen stimulation. The receptor source for this set is a human donor in good health (CMV status not recorded). Some clones in this sample may be carry-over from other donors' samples.

The CDR3 here is CASSLFDRVYGELFF. CDR3 nucleotides: TGTGCCAGCAGTTTGTTTGACAGGGTGTACGGGGAGCTGTTTTTT. This chain links TRBV27 with TRBJ2-2; TRBD1 matches 7 bases. V was clipped by 3 bases and J by 7 bases; unmatched bases: 8. The CDR3 contains 15 residues. Germline V gene data show CDR1 as MNHEY and CDR2 as SMNVEV (reference sequence).

This rearrangement joins TRBV2 to TRBJ2-7; perhaps TRBD1 as D (5 bases). Germline assignment: CDR1 SNHLY and CDR2 FYNNEI. The V end was cut by 0 bases, the J end by 7 bases, with 16 bases between. This CDR3 spans 15 amino acids. This chain's CDR3 is CASSEAIGAPGEQYF. The CDR3, as DNA: TGTGCCAGCAGTGAAGCGATAGGGGCCCCCGGGGAGCAGTACTTC. The full variable domain, in which reference TRBV2 and TRBJ2-7 provide the parts outside the CDR3, is EPEVTQTPSHQVTQMGQEVILRCVPISNHLYFYWYRQILGQKVEFLVSFYNNEISEKSEIFDDQFSVERPDGSNFTLKIRSTKLEDSAMYFCASSEAIGAPGEQYFGPGTRLTVT.

The table lists this clonotype with a few counts. This chain uses TRBV7-9 with TRBJ1-5; the D is unclear. Germline CDR1 reads SEHNR; CDR2 reads FQNEAQ (reference sequence). V gave up 6 bases and J gave up 11 bases, with 14 bases separating them. This CDR3 spans 12 amino acids. This CDR3 reads CASSPGSEAQHF. Here the CDR3 DNA reads TGTGCCAGCAGTCCAGGTTCGGAGGCCCAGCATTTT.

This clonotype was detected only once. A much larger clone sits a single nucleotide away, making a read error possible. The CDR3 DNA sequence: TGTGCCAGCAGCTTGGGTACAGGGGCATTGGAGCAGTACTTC. Translation gives CASSLGTGALEQYF. The chain links TRBV7-8 to TRBJ2-7; 7 bases match TRBD1. CDR1 and CDR2 from the germline V gene are SGHVS and FQNEAQ. The CDR3 covers 14 residues. V lost 3 bases and J lost 7; bases outside the gene matches: 9. Looking up the rest from reference TRBV7-8 and TRBJ2-7 gives the full variable domain: GAGVSQSPRYKVAKRGQDVALRCDPISGHVSLFWYQQALGQGPEFLTYFQNEAQLDKSGLPSDRFFAERPEGSVSTLKIQRTQQEDSAVYLCASSLGTGALEQYFGPGTRLTVT.

The J gene is TRBJ2-1, the V gene TRBV5-1; maybe TRBD1 (6 bases). CDR1 and CDR2 from the germline V gene are SGHRS and YFSETQ. The CDR3 contains 15 residues. Trimming removed 6 bases at V and 7 bases at J, with 20 bases between. CDR3 sequence (DNA): TGCGCCAGCAACCCCGGGACACCTCCGGAGAATGAGCAGTTCTTC. The encoded protein is CASNPGTPPENEQFF.

The chain recombines TRBV19 with TRBJ1-2; D might be TRBD1 (6 bases). Germline CDR1 LNHDA, CDR2 SQIVND (reference sequence). This CDR3 has 13 residues. The ends were cut back, 9 bases at V and 5 bases at J, with 16 bases in the middle. The DNA for the CDR3 is TGTGCCAGCTACCGGGACACAATGTATGGCTACACCTTC. This translates into CASYRDTMYGYTF.

The rearrangement joins TRBV7-6 to TRBJ2-1; D possibly corresponds to TRBD2 (5 bases). V lost 0 bases and J lost 4, with 10 bases in between. Germline V gives CDR1 SGHVS, CDR2 FNYEAQ. CDR3 size: 15 residues. The CDR3, as DNA: TGTGCCAGCAGCTTAGCGTCTAGCCTTTACAATGAGCAGTTCTTC. It yields the protein CASSLASSLYNEQFF.

This clonotype was recorded once. The rearrangement joins TRBV10-2 to TRBJ2-7; D is unresolved. Germline CDR1 is WSHSY and CDR2 is SAAADI. The V end was cut by 8 bases, the J end by 2 bases, with 4 bases between. The CDR3 runs 10 residues. The chain's CDR3 is CASSPYEQYF. The DNA of the CDR3 is TGCGCCAGCTCCCCCTACGAGCAGTACTTC.

The chain has TRBV7-8 and TRBJ2-3; 15 nucleotides agree with TRBD2. The CDR3 extends over 20 amino acids. The ends lost 2 bases at V and 7 bases at J; junction bases unmatched: 16. Germline V CDR1 and CDR2: SGHVS, FQNEAQ. CDR3 in amino acids: CASSLRPWTSGGGGLYTQYF. DNA for the CDR3: TGTGCCAGCAGCTTAAGACCTTGGACTAGCGGGGGGGGGGGACTGTATACGCAGTATTTT. The entire variable domain, with the rest obtained from reference TRBV7-8 and TRBJ2-3, is as follows: GAGVSQSPRYKVAKRGQDVALRCDPISGHVSLFWYQQALGQGPEFLTYFQNEAQLDKSGLPSDRFFAERPEGSVSTLKIQRTQQEDSAVYLCASSLRPWTSGGGGLYTQYFGPGTRLTVL.

Ten or more counts support this clonotype. The V gene is TRBV6-5, the J gene TRBJ2-1; TRBD2 matches at 10 bases. The CDR3 length is 16 residues. Germline V gives CDR1 MNHEY, CDR2 SVGAGI. V dropped 7 bases and J dropped 5; count of bases not matched to a gene: 11. The CDR3 coding sequence is TGTGCCAGCACCGACTCCCCTAGCGGGGGAGACAATGAGCAGTTCTTC. Residues: CASTDSPSGGDNEQFF.

Many counts were recorded for this clonotype. This sequence joins TRBV7-2 and TRBJ1-1; D ambiguous. Germline V gene data show CDR1 as SGHTA and CDR2 as FQGNSA. Trimming left V 2 bases short and J 1 base short, with 5 bases between. The CDR3 extends over 13 amino acids. CDR3 DNA: TGTGCCAGCAGCTTAAACAGGAACACTGAAGCTTTCTTT. Its translation is CASSLNRNTEAFF.

V gene TRBV7-9 combines with J gene TRBJ2-3; D may correspond to TRBD1 or TRBD2 (5 bases each). The germline V gene encodes CDR1 SEHNR and CDR2 FQNEAQ (reference sequence). The CDR3 is 17 residues long. Trimming took off 2 bases at V and 4 bases at J, with 19 bases between the two ends. The CDR3 sequence is CASSLRWDVTHADTQYF. The CDR3 bases are TGTGCCAGCAGCTTAAGGTGGGACGTAACCCATGCAGATACGCAGTATTTT.

At least ten counts were recorded for this clonotype. This sequence joins TRBV20-1 and TRBJ1-1, with D tentatively TRBD1 (5 bases). CDR1 DFQATT and CDR2 SNEGSKA come from the germline V gene (reference sequence). The CDR3 has 13 amino acids. V gave up 4 bases and J gave up 0 bases, with 9 bases separating them. The CDR3 is CSATEDMNTEAFF. CDR3 in DNA: TGCAGTGCTACAGAGGACATGAACACTGAAGCTTTCTTT.

This clonotype turned up a few times. The J gene is TRBJ2-1, the V gene TRBV11-1; 9 nucleotides match TRBD1. The CDR3 sequence is 13 residues long. Germline V gene sequence: CDR1 SGHAT, CDR2 FQDESV (reference sequence). V was clipped by 5 bases and J by 6 bases; unmatched bases: 2. Here the CDR3 reads CASSRDRANEQFF. The CDR3 DNA reads as TGTGCCAGCAGCCGGGACAGGGCCAATGAGCAGTTCTTC.

About this clonotype itself: This may arise from a read error, as a much more abundant clone is one base away. The chain uses TRBV2 and TRBJ1-2; no clear D. The CDR3 sequence is 13 residues long. Germline CDR1 SNHLY, CDR2 FYNNEI. CDR3 sequence reads: CASSTGRSYGHTF. As DNA, the CDR3 is TGTGCCAGCAGTACCGGGAGAAGCTATGGCCACACCTTC. Looking up the rest from reference TRBV2 and TRBJ1-2 gives the full variable domain: EPEVTQTPSHQVTQMGQEVILRCVPISNHLYFYWYRQILGQKVEFLVSFYNNEISEKSEIFDDQFSVERPDGSNFTLKIRSTKLEDSAMYFCASSTGRSYGHTFGSGTRLTVV.

V and J are TRBV6-6 and TRBJ2-7; 8 bases line up with TRBD2. Per the germline V gene, CDR1 is MNHNY and CDR2 is SVGAGI (reference sequence). This CDR3 has 16 amino acids. The junction had 11 bases not matched to a gene; V was cut back by 4 bases and J by 3 bases. CDR3 loop: CASSSLAGGTIYEQYF. The CDR3 DNA reads as TGTGCCAGCAGTTCACTCGCGGGGGGCACCATCTACGAGCAGTACTTC.

V and J are TRBV9 and TRBJ2-1; TRBD2 matches at 10 bases. This CDR3 region has 15 residues. Germline CDR1 and CDR2: SGDLS and YYNGEE. With 2 bases clipped from V and 8 bases from J, the junction kept 7 bases outside the gene matches. CDR3 protein: CASSVISGGADEQFF. Written as DNA, the CDR3 is TGTGCCAGCAGCGTCATCAGCGGGGGGGCGGATGAGCAGTTCTTC. Full variable domain (outside the CDR3, taken from reference TRBV9 and TRBJ2-1): DSGVTQTPKHLITATGQRVTLRCSPRSGDLSVYWYQQSLDQGLQFLIQYYNGEERAKGNILERFSAQQFPDLHSELNLSSLELGDSALYFCASSVISGGADEQFFGPGTRLTVL.